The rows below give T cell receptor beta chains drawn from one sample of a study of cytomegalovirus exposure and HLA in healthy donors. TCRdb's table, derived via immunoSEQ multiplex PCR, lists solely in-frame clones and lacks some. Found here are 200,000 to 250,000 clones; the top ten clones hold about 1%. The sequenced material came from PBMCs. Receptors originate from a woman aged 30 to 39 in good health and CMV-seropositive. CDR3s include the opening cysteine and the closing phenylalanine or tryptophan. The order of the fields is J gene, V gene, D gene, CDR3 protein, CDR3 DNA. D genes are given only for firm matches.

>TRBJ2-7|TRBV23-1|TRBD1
CASSQTDREKPYEQYF
TGCGCCAGCAGTCAGACGGACAGGGAGAAACCCTACGAGCAGTACTTC
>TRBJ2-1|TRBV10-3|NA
CAISAINEQFF
TGTGCCATCAGTGCAATCAATGAGCAGTTCTTC
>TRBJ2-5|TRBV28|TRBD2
CASSFLLAGGRETQYF
TGTGCCAGCAGTTTCCTACTAGCGGGAGGGCGAGAGACCCAGTACTTC
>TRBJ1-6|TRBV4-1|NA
CASSQGHGSYNSPLHF
TGCGCCAGCAGCCAGGGCCACGGCTCCTATAATTCACCCCTCCACTTT
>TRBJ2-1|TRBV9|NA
CASSVAGRGLGDGRTNNEQFF
TGTGCCAGCAGCGTAGCGGGTCGGGGGCTGGGAGACGGGAGGACGAACAATGAGCAGTTCTTC
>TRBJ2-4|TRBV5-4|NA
CASSLWGGKNIQYF
TGTGCCAGCAGCTTGTGGGGAGGCAAAAACATTCAGTACTTC
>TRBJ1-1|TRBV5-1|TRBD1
CASSPQGTTEAFF
TGCGCCAGCAGCCCACAGGGGACCACTGAAGCTTTCTTT
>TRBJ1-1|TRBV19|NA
CASRRETEAFF
TGTGCCAGTAGACGTGAGACTGAAGCTTTCTTT
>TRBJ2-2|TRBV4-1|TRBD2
CASSQDGGAAGELFF
TGCGCCAGCAGCCAAGACGGGGGGGCCGCCGGGGAGCTGTTTTTT
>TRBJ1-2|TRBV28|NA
CASSFLQFDTNYGYTF
TGTGCCAGCAGTTTTTTACAGTTCGATACTAACTATGGCTACACCTTC
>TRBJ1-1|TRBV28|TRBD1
CASSSRTGPKRKRAFF
TGTGCCAGCAGTTCGAGGACAGGGCCCAAACGAAAGCGAGCTTTCTTT
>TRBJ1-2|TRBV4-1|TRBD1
CASSQRDRGPVYGYTF
TGCGCCAGCAGCCAAAGAGACAGGGGGCCGGTCTATGGCTACACCTTC
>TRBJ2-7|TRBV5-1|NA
CASSFSAGVYEQYF
TGCGCCAGCAGCTTTTCGGCAGGGGTTTACGAGCAGTACTTC
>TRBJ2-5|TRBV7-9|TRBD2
CASSLGGGYQETQYF
TGTGCCAGCAGCTTAGGGGGGGGGTACCAAGAGACCCAGTACTTC
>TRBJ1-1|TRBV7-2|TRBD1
CASSASRQGRTEAFF
TGTGCCAGCAGCGCAAGCCGACAGGGGAGGACTGAAGCTTTCTTT
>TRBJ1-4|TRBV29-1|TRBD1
CSGSEGQGYEKLFF
TGCAGCGGGAGTGAAGGACAGGGGTATGAAAAACTGTTTTTT
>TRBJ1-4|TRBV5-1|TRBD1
CASSFTGGHEKLFF
TGCGCCAGCAGCTTCACAGGGGGCCATGAAAAACTGTTTTTT
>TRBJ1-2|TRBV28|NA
CASSLRHNYGYTF
TGTGCCAGCAGTTTGAGGCACAACTATGGCTACACCTTC
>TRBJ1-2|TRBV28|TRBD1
CASSLRGQGLIGYTF
TGTGCCAGCAGTTTAAGGGGACAGGGGTTGATCGGCTACACCTTC
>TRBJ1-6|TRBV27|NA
CASSLHSNSPLHF
TGTGCCAGCAGTCTCCACAGTAATTCACCCCTCCACTTT
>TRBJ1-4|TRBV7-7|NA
CASSSRGILGEKLFF
TGTGCCAGCAGCTCAAGGGGAATTCTAGGTGAAAAACTGTTTTTT
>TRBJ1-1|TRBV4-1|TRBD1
CASIQGGVGSSEAFF
TGCGCCAGCATCCAGGGGGGAGTCGGGTCCTCTGAAGCTTTCTTT
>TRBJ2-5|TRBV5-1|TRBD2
CASSLTSGGIETQYF
TGCGCCAGCAGCTTGACTAGCGGGGGGATAGAGACCCAGTACTTC
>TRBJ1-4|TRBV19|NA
CASSVSATNEKLFF
TGTGCCAGTAGTGTTTCTGCAACTAATGAAAAACTGTTTTTT
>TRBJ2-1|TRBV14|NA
CASSPRGAGTLYNEQFF
TGTGCCAGCAGCCCCAGAGGGGCGGGAACCCTTTACAATGAGCAGTTCTTC